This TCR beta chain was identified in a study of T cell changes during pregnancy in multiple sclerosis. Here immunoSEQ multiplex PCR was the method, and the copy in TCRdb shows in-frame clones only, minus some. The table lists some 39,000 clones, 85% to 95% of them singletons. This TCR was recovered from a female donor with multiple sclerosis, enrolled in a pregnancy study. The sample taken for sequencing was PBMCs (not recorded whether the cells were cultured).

CDR3 protein: CASSSREASSYNEQFF. CDR3 nucleotides: TGTGCCAGCAGCTCCAGGGAGGCTAGCTCCTACAATGAGCAGTTCTTC. This chain joins TRBV7-8 and TRBJ2-1; D is possibly TRBD2 (6 bases). Germline CDR1 is SGHVS and CDR2 is FQNEAQ. Trimming removed 4 bases from V and 0 bases from J, with 13 bases in between. CDR3 size: 16 residues.